This T cell receptor (beta chain) was profiled in a study of monozygotic twins with cystic fibrosis. This clone is a singleton in its sample. Sequencing was performed with immunoSEQ multiplex PCR; in TCRdb, only in-frame clones are kept and a portion is missing. The data contain around 36,000 clones, 66% of them seen just once; the ten biggest clones take up about 0.8%. The source material was blood. This clonotype was obtained from a girl aged 10-17 years with cystic fibrosis.

The CDR3 region is CASSPRRGTNEKLFF. The CDR3 region has the DNA TGTGCCAGCAGCCCCCGCCGGGGGACTAATGAAAAACTGTTTTTT. This chain connects TRBV7-2 to TRBJ1-4; D possibly corresponds to TRBD1 (5 bases). CDR3 length: 15 amino acids. The V and J ends lost 5 bases and 2 bases respectively, with 12 bases between them. Per germline, CDR1 SGHTA and CDR2 FQGNSA.